The rows below give T cell receptor beta chains drawn from one sample of a study of shared clonotypes between healthy human individuals. Only in-frame clones appear in the TCRdb table, and some are missing; sequencing was by immunoSEQ multiplex PCR. The repertoire holds around 690,000 clones, about 90% seen once, with around a third in the top ten. Source material: memory CD8+ T cells from PBMCs. These receptors came from a man aged 18 to 30 in good health. Some clones in this sample may be carry-over from other donors' samples. Both conserved end residues are part of each CDR3. The order of the fields is D gene, V gene, clone size, J gene, CDR3 DNA, CDR3 protein. A D gene is named only where the DNA matches it firmly. Size is omitted from some rows. Given values are once, few, many or a class for expanded clones.

d_gene: NA
v_gene: TRBV6-5
abundance: once
j_gene: TRBJ2-1
CDR3nt: TGTGCCAGCAGTTACTTGCGTGGGCAGTTCTTC
CDR3aa: CASSYLRGQFF

d_gene: TRBD1
v_gene: TRBV7-9
abundance: NA
j_gene: TRBJ2-5
CDR3nt: TGTGCCAGCAGCCAGACGACAGGGGGTTCGGAGACCCAGTACTTC
CDR3aa: CASSQTTGGSETQYF

d_gene: NA
v_gene: TRBV15
abundance: NA
j_gene: TRBJ1-2
CDR3nt: TGTGCCACCAGCAGAGATCTGGGGGGGAAAGCCTATGGCTACACCTTC
CDR3aa: CATSRDLGGKAYGYTF

d_gene: NA
v_gene: TRBV30
abundance: NA
j_gene: TRBJ2-1
CDR3nt: TGTGCCTGGAGTTTAGGGGTCTCCTACAATGAGCAGTTCTTC
CDR3aa: CAWSLGVSYNEQFF

d_gene: TRBD2
v_gene: TRBV30
abundance: NA
j_gene: TRBJ2-3
CDR3nt: TGTGCCTGGAGCTGGCGGGGGGGGGCAGATACGCAGTATTTT
CDR3aa: CAWSWRGGADTQYF

d_gene: NA
v_gene: TRBV9
abundance: NA
j_gene: TRBJ1-1
CDR3nt: TGTGCCAGCAGCGCCTCCAGGGCGGGTAAAGCTGAAGCTTTCTTT
CDR3aa: CASSASRAGKAEAFF

d_gene: NA
v_gene: TRBV6-6
abundance: NA
j_gene: TRBJ2-3
CDR3nt: TGTGCCAGCAGTTACTACAGAGGCACAGATACGCAGTATTTT
CDR3aa: CASSYYRGTDTQYF

d_gene: NA
v_gene: TRBV10-3
abundance: NA
j_gene: TRBJ2-1
CDR3nt: TGTGCCATCAGTGACCAGGGAAATGAGCAGTTCTTC
CDR3aa: CAISDQGNEQFF

d_gene: NA
v_gene: TRBV2
abundance: NA
j_gene: TRBJ1-2
CDR3nt: TGTGCCAGCAGTGAAGCGCTTGAGGGGTCGGACTATGGCTACACCTTC
CDR3aa: CASSEALEGSDYGYTF

d_gene: TRBD1
v_gene: TRBV9
abundance: NA
j_gene: TRBJ2-2
CDR3nt: TGTGCCAGCAGCGTAGCTGGTGGACAGGGCACCACCGGGGAGCTGTTTTTT
CDR3aa: CASSVAGGQGTTGELFF

d_gene: TRBD2
v_gene: TRBV7-9
abundance: NA
j_gene: TRBJ2-7
CDR3nt: TGTGCCAGCAGCTCGGGGACTAGCAGCTACGAGCAGTACTTC
CDR3aa: CASSSGTSSYEQYF

d_gene: TRBD1
v_gene: TRBV25-1
abundance: few
j_gene: TRBJ2-3
CDR3nt: TGTGCCAGCAGTGAGGGGACAGGGGAGGATACGCAGTATTTT
CDR3aa: CASSEGTGEDTQYF

d_gene: NA
v_gene: TRBV29-1
abundance: NA
j_gene: TRBJ2-3
CDR3nt: TGCAGCGTTGATAACGAAGGGGGCACAGATACGCAGTATTTT
CDR3aa: CSVDNEGGTDTQYF

d_gene: TRBD2
v_gene: TRBV4-1
abundance: once
j_gene: TRBJ2-1
CDR3nt: TGCGCCAGCAGCCAAGCATTAGCGGGAGGGCGGGGGGATGAGCAGTTCTTC
CDR3aa: CASSQALAGGRGDEQFF

d_gene: NA
v_gene: TRBV28
abundance: NA
j_gene: TRBJ1-5
CDR3nt: TGTGCCAGCAGTTTGGCCCCGGAGACTCATCAGCCCCAGCATTTT
CDR3aa: CASSLAPETHQPQHF

d_gene: NA
v_gene: TRBV10-3
abundance: NA
j_gene: TRBJ2-7
CDR3nt: TGTGCCATCAGTGTTGGGACATCGGACTACGAGCAGTACTTC
CDR3aa: CAISVGTSDYEQYF

d_gene: NA
v_gene: TRBV16
abundance: NA
j_gene: TRBJ2-1
CDR3nt: TGTGCCAGCAGCCTCACGACCGGTCCGAGCTCCTACAATGAGCAGTTCTTC
CDR3aa: CASSLTTGPSSYNEQFF

d_gene: TRBD2
v_gene: TRBV7-3
abundance: NA
j_gene: TRBJ2-5
CDR3nt: TGTGCCAGCAGCCCCGGGACTAGCGGGAGGACCCTCCAAGAGACCCAGTACTTC
CDR3aa: CASSPGTSGRTLQETQYF

d_gene: NA
v_gene: TRBV27
abundance: NA
j_gene: TRBJ2-7
CDR3nt: TGTGCCAGCAGTTTGACCCTTAAGAACGAGCAGTACTTC
CDR3aa: CASSLTLKNEQYF

d_gene: NA
v_gene: TRBV5-1
abundance: NA
j_gene: TRBJ2-7
CDR3nt: TGCGCCAGCAGCTTGACAGTTGCGTCCTACGAGCAGTACTTC
CDR3aa: CASSLTVASYEQYF

d_gene: NA
v_gene: TRBV28
abundance: NA
j_gene: TRBJ2-4
CDR3nt: TGTGCCAGCAGTTCGCCGAATACCGCGGAGGGTAATTTGGCCAAAAACATTCAGTACTTC
CDR3aa: CASSSPNTAEGNLAKNIQYF

d_gene: NA
v_gene: TRBV27
abundance: NA
j_gene: TRBJ2-1
CDR3nt: TGTGCCAGCAGTTTATTGGCGGGGAACTCCTACAATGAGCAGTTCTTC
CDR3aa: CASSLLAGNSYNEQFF

d_gene: NA
v_gene: TRBV27
abundance: NA
j_gene: TRBJ1-1
CDR3nt: TGTGCCAGCAGTTTGGCCTTCATGGGGAACACTGAAGCTTTCTTT
CDR3aa: CASSLAFMGNTEAFF

d_gene: NA
v_gene: TRBV27
abundance: NA
j_gene: TRBJ2-1
CDR3nt: TGTGCCAGCAGGCAGGGGTGGAGCTCCTACAATGAGCAGTTCTTC
CDR3aa: CASRQGWSSYNEQFF

d_gene: NA
v_gene: TRBV27
abundance: once
j_gene: TRBJ2-7
CDR3nt: TGTGCCAGCGGCTCGGGACCGACCTACGAGCAGTACTTC
CDR3aa: CASGSGPTYEQYF

d_gene: NA
v_gene: TRBV27
abundance: NA
j_gene: TRBJ2-7
CDR3nt: TGTGCCAGCAGTTGGTCAGGGGGGGCCTACGAGCAGTACTTC
CDR3aa: CASSWSGGAYEQYF

d_gene: NA
v_gene: TRBV4-1
abundance: once
j_gene: TRBJ1-1
CDR3nt: TGCGCCAGCAGCCAAGAGTGGCGAACGGATAAAGCTTTCTTT
CDR3aa: CASSQEWRTDKAFF

d_gene: TRBD1
v_gene: TRBV27
abundance: NA
j_gene: TRBJ1-5
CDR3nt: TGTGCCAGCAGTCCATCACTAGGACAGGGGATACAGCCCCAGCATTTT
CDR3aa: CASSPSLGQGIQPQHF

d_gene: NA
v_gene: TRBV11-2
abundance: NA
j_gene: TRBJ1-3
CDR3nt: TGTGCCAGCAGTCACGGGTGGGCCAGCCCATCTGGAAACACCATATATTTT
CDR3aa: CASSHGWASPSGNTIYF

d_gene: NA
v_gene: TRBV27
abundance: NA
j_gene: TRBJ1-5
CDR3nt: TGTGCCAGCAGATCAGGGACCAATCAGCCCCAGCATTTT
CDR3aa: CASRSGTNQPQHF

d_gene: TRBD1
v_gene: TRBV7-9
abundance: NA
j_gene: TRBJ2-5
CDR3nt: TGTGCCAGCAGCCTGGGACAGCGGTGGGAGACCCAGTACTTC
CDR3aa: CASSLGQRWETQYF

d_gene: NA
v_gene: TRBV4-3
abundance: NA
j_gene: TRBJ2-7
CDR3nt: TGCGCCAGCAGCCAAGATAGGGGTCCGGGCTACGAGCAGTACTTC
CDR3aa: CASSQDRGPGYEQYF

d_gene: TRBD2
v_gene: TRBV27
abundance: NA
j_gene: TRBJ2-7
CDR3nt: TGTGCCAGCAGTAAGCGACTAGCCGGGGAGGGAGAGCAGTACTTC
CDR3aa: CASSKRLAGEGEQYF

d_gene: NA
v_gene: TRBV27
abundance: NA
j_gene: TRBJ2-7
CDR3nt: TGTGCCAGCAGTTTCCGTTCTGGCGGGTACGAGCAGTACTTC
CDR3aa: CASSFRSGGYEQYF

d_gene: NA
v_gene: TRBV4-3
abundance: NA
j_gene: TRBJ2-7
CDR3nt: TGCGCCAGCAGCCAAGGGAGGATCGGGTGGGTAGTCCCGGCTGAGCAGTACTTC
CDR3aa: CASSQGRIGWVVPAEQYF

d_gene: TRBD2
v_gene: TRBV28
abundance: NA
j_gene: TRBJ2-7
CDR3nt: TGTGCCAGCAGTCCCAGCGGGGGCTCGTCCTACGAGCAGTACTTC
CDR3aa: CASSPSGGSSYEQYF

d_gene: NA
v_gene: TRBV4-1
abundance: NA
j_gene: TRBJ1-4
CDR3nt: TGCGCCAGCAGCCAAGTTCTACAGCCGATTGATGAAAAACTGTTTTTT
CDR3aa: CASSQVLQPIDEKLFF

d_gene: NA
v_gene: TRBV29-1
abundance: NA
j_gene: TRBJ2-6
CDR3nt: TGCAGCCTTACGAGGACATACCTGAGCTCTGGGGCCAACGTCCTGACTTTC
CDR3aa: CSLTRTYLSSGANVLTF

d_gene: NA
v_gene: TRBV7-9
abundance: NA
j_gene: TRBJ2-4
CDR3nt: TGTGCCAGCAGCCCATCCGGGACCGGGGAGTACTTC
CDR3aa: CASSPSGTGEYF

d_gene: NA
v_gene: TRBV7-2
abundance: NA
j_gene: TRBJ2-7
CDR3nt: TGTGCCAGCAGCTTACCCCTGGGAATCTCGCGGTACGAGCAGTACTTC
CDR3aa: CASSLPLGISRYEQYF

d_gene: NA
v_gene: TRBV9
abundance: NA
j_gene: TRBJ1-3
CDR3nt: TGTGCCAGCAGCGTATTAGACGGAAACACCATATATTTT
CDR3aa: CASSVLDGNTIYF

d_gene: TRBD1
v_gene: TRBV4-1
abundance: NA
j_gene: TRBJ1-2
CDR3nt: TGCGCCAGCAGCCAAGGACAGGGAAGCTATGGCTACACCTTC
CDR3aa: CASSQGQGSYGYTF

d_gene: NA
v_gene: TRBV7-9
abundance: NA
j_gene: TRBJ2-3
CDR3nt: TGTGCCAGCAGCTTAACTCTAGCGAGTAGCACAGATACGCAGTATTTT
CDR3aa: CASSLTLASSTDTQYF

d_gene: NA
v_gene: TRBV28
abundance: NA
j_gene: TRBJ2-7
CDR3nt: TGTGCCAGCAGCCCTCCGGCTTCGGCCTACGAGCAGTACTTC
CDR3aa: CASSPPASAYEQYF

d_gene: NA
v_gene: TRBV7-8
abundance: NA
j_gene: TRBJ1-1
CDR3nt: TGTGCCAGCGGTATGCTTGGGGGTATGAACACTGAAGCTTTCTTT
CDR3aa: CASGMLGGMNTEAFF

d_gene: TRBD1
v_gene: TRBV28
abundance: NA
j_gene: TRBJ2-3
CDR3nt: TGTGCCAGCAGTTCGACAGGGGGAGTGAAAGATACGCAGTATTTT
CDR3aa: CASSSTGGVKDTQYF

d_gene: TRBD2
v_gene: TRBV7-9
abundance: NA
j_gene: TRBJ2-1
CDR3nt: TGTGCCAGCAGAACGGCTAGCGGTGATGTGGTAGGGAATGAGCAGTTCTTC
CDR3aa: CASRTASGDVVGNEQFF

d_gene: NA
v_gene: TRBV27
abundance: NA
j_gene: TRBJ1-4
CDR3nt: TGTGCCAGCAGTTTTTCGGGGGCGGGAGAAAAACTGTTTTTT
CDR3aa: CASSFSGAGEKLFF

d_gene: TRBD1
v_gene: TRBV27
abundance: NA
j_gene: TRBJ2-1
CDR3nt: TGTGCCAGCAGTCCACCGGGACAGGGAACTTACAATGAGCAGTTCTTC
CDR3aa: CASSPPGQGTYNEQFF

d_gene: NA
v_gene: TRBV6-1
abundance: NA
j_gene: TRBJ2-3
CDR3nt: TGTGCCAGCAGTGAAGGGCAGGGGCGGACAGATACGCAGTATTTT
CDR3aa: CASSEGQGRTDTQYF

d_gene: NA
v_gene: TRBV14
abundance: NA
j_gene: TRBJ2-1
CDR3nt: TGTGCCAGCAGCCAAGATTCGCCCAGGGCCATCGATGAGCAGTTCTTC
CDR3aa: CASSQDSPRAIDEQFF